Presented here are 27 T cell receptor beta chains from one specimen sequenced in a study of immune evolution from preneoplasia to lung adenocarcinoma. Assay used: immunoSEQ multiplex PCR; TCRdb lists only in-frame clones, some missing. The sample records 6,500 to 7,500 clones, 78% being singletons. Sequencing used FFPE adjacent normal lung tissue. The receptor set was obtained from a person aged 55-80 years with lung adenocarcinoma.

This chain uses TRBV11-2 with TRBJ2-5; a weak D match, TRBD2 (6 bases). CDR3 length: 14 amino acids. V lost 5 bases to trimming and J lost 6 bases, with 16 bases between them. The germline CDR1 and CDR2 sequences are SGHAT and FQNNGV. CDR3 in amino acids: CASSPSAGLKTQYF. The CDR3 bases are TGTGCCAGCAGCCCTAGCGCGGGTCTCAAGACCCAGTACTTC.

The chain is built from TRBV7-9 and TRBJ1-3; no firm D call. Trimming removed 2 bases at V and 2 bases at J, with 10 bases between. This CDR3 comprises 15 residues. Germline lookup yields CDR1 SEHNR and CDR2 FQNEAQ (reference sequence). Here the CDR3 reads CASSLSGGPGNTIYF. The CDR3 DNA reads TGTGCCAGCAGCTTATCAGGAGGTCCTGGAAACACCATATATTTT.

The V call is TRBV2, the J call TRBJ2-1, with 8 bases matching TRBD2. This CDR3 spans 15 amino acids. Germline V gene data show CDR1 as SNHLY and CDR2 as FYNNEI. Germline trimming cut 7 bases from V and 0 bases from J; bases unmatched to any gene: 5. CDR3 sequence reads: CASIPGTSSYNEQFF. Here the CDR3 DNA reads TGTGCCAGCATTCCCGGGACTAGCTCCTACAATGAGCAGTTCTTC.

This clone came up once. The chain links TRBV6-1 to TRBJ1-5; 8 bases map to TRBD1. Unmatched junction bases numbered 9, after V lost 7 bases and J lost 4 bases. CDR3 size: 15 residues. In germline, CDR1 is MNHNS, CDR2 SASEGT. CDR3 sequence reads: CASNPMGQANQPQHF. The CDR3 DNA sequence: TGTGCCAGCAATCCGATGGGACAGGCAAATCAGCCCCAGCATTTT.

This chain connects TRBV28 to TRBJ1-1; a possible D gene is TRBD1 (6 bases). Trimming shortened V by 10 bases and J by 1 base, and 10 bases separated the two germline ends. Germline V gene sequence: CDR1 MDHEN, CDR2 SYDVKM. The CDR3 loop spans 12 amino acids. CDR3 DNA: TGTGCCACCCGGACAGCGAACACTGAAGCTTTCTTT. It codes for CATRTANTEAFF.

The V gene is TRBV4-2, the J gene TRBJ2-2; D is unresolved. Trimming left V 4 bases short and J 0 bases short, with 9 bases between. This CDR3 region has 15 residues. Per the germline V gene, CDR1 is LGHNA and CDR2 is YNFKEQ. Here the CDR3 reads CASSLTVPNTGELFF. CDR3 sequence (DNA): TGTGCCAGCAGCCTAACGGTCCCGAACACCGGGGAGCTGTTTTTT.

This rearrangement joins TRBV2 to TRBJ2-1; TRBD2 aligns across 9 bases. The trim removed 5 bases at V and 2 bases at J, leaving 10 bases unmatched. This CDR3 region has 17 residues. Looked up from germline, CDR1 is SNHLY and CDR2 is FYNNEI. The CDR3 region is CASSMPAGGETYNEQFF. For the CDR3, the DNA is TGTGCCAGCAGTATGCCCGCGGGAGGGGAAACCTACAATGAGCAGTTCTTC.

The V call is TRBV6-5, the J call TRBJ2-3; tentatively, D is TRBD2 (6 bases). Germline V gene lookup returns CDR1 MNHEY and CDR2 SVGAGI. The CDR3 runs to 15 residues. Trimming cost V 0 bases and J 2 bases, with 9 bases left between them. In nucleotides, the CDR3 is TGTGCCAGCAGTTACTCGGGGGGTTTCACAGATACGCAGTATTTT. Its translation is CASSYSGGFTDTQYF.

This rearrangement joins TRBV28 to TRBJ2-1; D unclear. Germline-derived CDR1 and CDR2 are MDHEN and SYDVKM. This CDR3 has 15 residues. Trimming left V 6 bases short and J 4 bases short, with 16 bases between. The CDR3 region has the DNA TGTGCCAGCAGCCCCCTGGCAGAACTATACAATGAGCAGTTCTTC. This codes for CASSPLAELYNEQFF.

The rearrangement uses TRBV7-9 and TRBJ2-6, with no clear D. CDR1 is SEHNR, CDR2 FQNEAQ, per germline (reference sequence). The CDR3 has 14 residues. V gave up 1 base and J gave up 4 bases, with 5 bases separating them. CDR3 sequence (DNA): TGTGCCAGCAGCTTAGATTGGGGGGCCAACGTCCTGACTTTC. Translation gives CASSLDWGANVLTF. Filled out from reference TRBV7-9 and TRBJ2-6, the complete variable domain reads DTGVSQNPRHKITKRGQNVTFRCDPISEHNRLYWYRQTLGQGPEFLTYFQNEAQLEKSRLLSDRFSAERPKGSFSTLEIQRTEQGDSAMYLCASSLDWGANVLTFGAGSRLTVL.

The chain carries TRBV6-1 and TRBJ2-1; tentative D call: TRBD1 (6 bases). The CDR3 covers 15 residues. The germline V and J ends were trimmed by 7 bases and 3 bases, with 16 bases remaining between them. CDR1 and CDR2 from the germline V gene are MNHNS and SASEGT. The CDR3 DNA reads TGTGCCAGCAACCCACAGGGACCCAACTACAATGAGCAGTTCTTC. This codes for CASNPQGPNYNEQFF.

V is TRBV12-5 and J is TRBJ2-7; no reliable D call. Trimming shortened V by 4 bases and J by 5 bases, and 12 bases separated the two germline ends. The CDR3 has 13 residues. CDR1 and CDR2 from the germline V gene are LGHNT and FRNRAP. CDR3 DNA: TGTGCTAGTGGTTGCCCTAGTGGCCACGAGCAGTACGTC. Translated, it gives CASGCPSGHEQYV.

The rearrangement joins TRBV28 to TRBJ1-2; 7 bases fit TRBD1. Per germline, CDR1 MDHEN and CDR2 SYDVKM. This CDR3 is built from 15 residues. Trimming removed 5 bases from V and 7 bases from J; junction bases left unmatched: 13. The CDR3 region is CASSASTGFRFGYTF. For the CDR3, the DNA is TGTGCCAGCAGTGCATCGACAGGGTTCAGGTTTGGCTACACCTTC.

The table lists this clone with a few counts. The V call is TRBV10-3, the J call TRBJ1-2, with TRBD1 matching 7 bases. Germline V gives CDR1 ENHRY, CDR2 SYGVKD. V lost 7 bases and J lost 9; bases outside the gene matches: 14. The CDR3 is made up of 14 amino acids. The CDR3 DNA reads as TGTGCCATCACCAAAGAGACAGGGATTTTACGCTACACCTTC. This encodes CAITKETGILRYTF.

This chain uses TRBV11-2 with TRBJ2-3, with D perhaps matching TRBD2 (6 bases). This CDR3 has 14 amino acids. Deletions cut 5 bases from V and 4 bases from J, with 13 bases between. The germline V gene has CDR1 SGHAT and CDR2 FQNNGV. The chain's CDR3 is CASSITSYADTQYF. CDR3 bases: TGTGCCAGCAGCATAACTAGCTATGCAGATACGCAGTATTTT.

The genes are TRBV4-1 and TRBJ1-1, with 10 bases identical to TRBD1. The CDR3 contains 15 residues. CDR1 and CDR2 from the germline V gene are MGHRA and YSYEKL. The V segment lost 0 bases and the J segment 3 bases; nucleotides outside the gene matches: 1. CDR3 protein: CASSQEGTGDTEAFF. In nucleotides, the CDR3 is TGCGCCAGCAGCCAAGAAGGGACAGGGGACACTGAAGCTTTCTTT.

J is TRBJ2-7 and V is TRBV6-4, with 7 bases that match TRBD2. The CDR3 is made up of 17 amino acids. Germline loops: CDR1 MRHNA, CDR2 SNTAGT. With V trimmed by 7 bases and J by 2 bases, 17 bases remained unmatched. DNA of the CDR3: TGTGCCAGCATCCAAGGGAGGGACCCAAGGAACGCCTACGAGCAGTACGTC. Translation: CASIQGRDPRNAYEQYV.

J is TRBJ2-1 and V is TRBV7-3; D ambiguous. Trimming removed 2 bases from V and 3 bases from J, with 8 bases in between. Germline CDR1 reads SGHTA; CDR2 reads FQGTGA. The CDR3 sequence is 14 residues long. This CDR3 is CASSLGVGYNEQFF. CDR3 nucleotides: TGTGCCAGCAGCTTAGGGGTGGGCTACAATGAGCAGTTCTTC.

This chain joins TRBV4-3 and TRBJ2-7; TRBD2 aligns across 7 bases. V was clipped by 3 bases and J by 2 bases; unmatched bases: 28. The CDR3 contains 22 residues. Germline V CDR1 and CDR2: LGHNA, YSLEER. CDR3 protein: CASSQQRPSLAVEGRATYEQYV. CDR3 nucleotide sequence: TGCGCCAGCAGCCAGCAAAGGCCCTCCCTAGCGGTAGAAGGGAGAGCTACCTACGAGCAGTACGTC.

This chain links TRBV10-1 with TRBJ1-2; D ambiguous. Germline-derived CDR1 and CDR2 are WNHNN and SYGVQD (reference sequence). Trimming cost V 3 bases and J 2 bases, with 7 bases left between them. The CDR3 consists of 13 residues. The CDR3 DNA reads TGCGCCAGCAGTGAAAGCCGGAACTATGGCTACACCTTC. Translation gives CASSESRNYGYTF.

The V and J genes are TRBV4-3 and TRBJ2-3, with 11 bases matching TRBD2. The CDR3 extends over 17 amino acids. The germline gives CDR1 LGHNA, CDR2 YSLEER. V lost 0 bases to trimming and J lost 0 bases; unmatched junction nucleotides: 2. CDR3 coding DNA: TGCGCCAGCAGCCAAGATCGGACTAGCGGGAGCACAGATACGCAGTATTTT. Translation: CASSQDRTSGSTDTQYF.

A single count supports this clone. The chain links TRBV5-8 to TRBJ1-1; D ambiguous. Germline V gene lookup returns CDR1 SGHTS and CDR2 YDEGEE. The CDR3 is 10 amino acids. V shed 3 bases and J shed 8 bases, with 5 bases lying between them. Written as DNA, the CDR3 is TGTGCCAGCAGCTCGTGGGAAGCTTTCTTT. Translation gives CASSSWEAFF.

This chain uses TRBV30 with TRBJ2-3, with D unresolved. The ends were cut back, 4 bases at V and 6 bases at J, with 8 bases in the middle. Germline assignment: CDR1 GTSNPN and CDR2 SVGIG (reference sequence). The CDR3 has 11 residues. The CDR3 DNA sequence: TGTGCCTGGATGGAAAGGGATACGCAGTATTTT. Its translation: CAWMERDTQYF.

The chain has TRBV2 and TRBJ2-7; tentatively, D is TRBD1 or TRBD2 (5 bases each). The CDR3 sequence is 15 residues long. Germline values: CDR1 SNHLY, CDR2 FYNNEI. Trimming stripped 3 bases from V and 4 bases from J, with 16 bases between. This CDR3 reads CASSEEAGLGYEQYF. The CDR3 nucleotides read TGTGCCAGCAGTGAGGAGGCAGGGCTCGGGTACGAGCAGTACTTC. Looking up the rest from reference TRBV2 and TRBJ2-7 gives the full variable domain: EPEVTQTPSHQVTQMGQEVILRCVPISNHLYFYWYRQILGQKVEFLVSFYNNEISEKSEIFDDQFSVERPDGSNFTLKIRSTKLEDSAMYFCASSEEAGLGYEQYFGPGTRLTVT.

The chain employs TRBV9 and TRBJ2-2, with D hard to call. The CDR3 totals 15 residues. V was trimmed by 0 bases and J by 2 bases, leaving 8 bases between them. Per germline, CDR1 SGDLS and CDR2 YYNGEE. CDR3 DNA sequence: TGTGCCAGCAGCGTAGATCTTTTCAACACCGGGGAGCTGTTTTTT. Residues: CASSVDLFNTGELFF.

The sample holds a few counts of this clone. V gene TRBV28 combines with J gene TRBJ1-1; no clear D gene. Trimming removed 2 bases from V and 1 base from J, with 5 bases in between. The germline CDR1 and CDR2 sequences are MDHEN and SYDVKM. There are 13 residues in the CDR3. The CDR3 loop reads CASSLGQNTEAFF. CDR3 bases: TGTGCCAGCAGTTTAGGTCAGAACACTGAAGCTTTCTTT.

This CDR3 reads CSVEFGTGQETQYF. For the CDR3, the DNA is TGCAGCGTTGAATTTGGGACAGGGCAAGAGACCCAGTACTTC. The V call is TRBV29-1, the J call TRBJ2-5, with TRBD1 matching 9 bases. The CDR3 sequence is 14 residues long. Per germline, CDR1 SQVTM and CDR2 ANQGSEA. The V and J ends lost 2 bases and 2 bases, in that order; junction bases with no gene match: 3.